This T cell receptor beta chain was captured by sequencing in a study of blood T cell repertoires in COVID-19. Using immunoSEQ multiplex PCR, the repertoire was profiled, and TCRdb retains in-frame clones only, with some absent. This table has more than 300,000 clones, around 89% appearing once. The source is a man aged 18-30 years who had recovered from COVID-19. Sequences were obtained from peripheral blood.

CDR3 residues: CASSPNTDRIVYGYTF. CDR3 nucleotide sequence: TGTGCCAGTAGTCCTAATACGGACAGAATAGTCTATGGCTACACCTTC. This rearrangement joins TRBV19 to TRBJ1-2, with D possibly TRBD1 on 6 matching bases. The CDR3 loop spans 16 amino acids. V was clipped by 5 bases and J by 4 bases, with 20 bases between them. Germline V gene data show CDR1 as LNHDA and CDR2 as SQIVND (reference sequence).